The source of this T cell receptor beta chain is a study of T cells in Graves' hyperthyroidism and ophthalmopathy. The study, taken as a whole, reports: The majority of expanded thyroid clonotypes above 0.001 also appeared in blood.

TCR beta CDR3 region amplification was performed from RNA transcripts. In the first-round RT-PCR of the TCR CDR3, the HTBI primer set was used. TCRdb itself ran the multiplex PCR reads through MiXCR, one entry per CDR3 protein. The data show a few hundred thousand distinct CDR3 sequences, 18% seen once. This clonotype was counted many times. The antigen is unknown. Newly diagnosed hyperthyroidism patients aged 18 to 65 years had disease lasting under 2 months. The sequence was obtained from a woman aged 50 to 60 with Graves' hyperthyroidism. Sequenced input: blood.

CDR3 sequence reads: CASSTAGGRETQYF. The CDR3 DNA is TGCGCCAGCAGTACAGCGGGGGGGCGAGAGACCCAGTACTTC. This rearrangement joins TRBV10-2 to TRBJ2-5; 10 bases align to TRBD2. Germline-derived CDR1 and CDR2 are WSHSY and SAAADI. Unmatched junction bases numbered 4, after V lost 5 bases and J lost 4 bases. This CDR3 is 14 amino acids long.